This TCR beta chain emerged from a study of T cell repertoires in cytomegalovirus infection. Whole-study context: Well-studied HLA-B-restricted CMV epitopes were used in the study alongside recently identified HLA-C-restricted ones.

TCRdb independently ran MiXCR on the reads; one entry per CDR3 protein. The profile shows about 500,000 distinct CDR3 sequences, about 33% of them singletons. Note on this clonotype: Its antigen is not identified.

With 6 bases removed from V and 0 bases from J, the gap between germline ends came to 14 bases. This CDR3 comprises 15 residues. Germline V gene lookup returns CDR1 LNHDA and CDR2 SQIVND (reference sequence). This sample comprised cultured PBMCs, obtained from culture after CMV antigen stimulation. J is TRBJ1-1 and V is TRBV19; D gene unclear. This TCR came from a human donor in good health (CMV status not recorded). Some clones in this sample may be carry-over from other donors' samples. CDR3 residues: CASRAPGLMNTEAFF. In DNA form, the CDR3 reads TGTGCCAGTAGGGCCCCCGGGTTGATGAACACTGAAGCTTTCTTT.